This T cell receptor beta chain was recovered during a study of T cell repertoires in cytomegalovirus infection. TCRdb passed the reads through MiXCR, listing each CDR3 protein once. The table records some 280,000 distinct CDR3 sequences, roughly 15% of them present only once. General observations from the study: Dominating the ex vivo response were HLA-C-restricted CMV-specific TCR beta clonotypes.

About this clonotype itself: Its antigen is undetermined.

The TCR was taken from a human donor in good health (CMV status not recorded). Some clones in this sample may be carry-over from other donors' samples. Sequencing was done on a sample of PBMCs.

CDR3 residues: CASSSDRGPETQYF. The CDR3 region has the DNA TGTGCCAGCAGTTCGGACAGAGGGCCAGAGACCCAGTACTTC. This chain links TRBV6-2 or TRBV6-3 with TRBJ2-5; weak D call: TRBD1 (6 bases). The germline gives CDR1 MNHEY, CDR2 SVGEGT. The CDR3 spans 14 residues. Trimming shortened V by 4 bases and J by 4 bases, and 13 bases separated the two germline ends.